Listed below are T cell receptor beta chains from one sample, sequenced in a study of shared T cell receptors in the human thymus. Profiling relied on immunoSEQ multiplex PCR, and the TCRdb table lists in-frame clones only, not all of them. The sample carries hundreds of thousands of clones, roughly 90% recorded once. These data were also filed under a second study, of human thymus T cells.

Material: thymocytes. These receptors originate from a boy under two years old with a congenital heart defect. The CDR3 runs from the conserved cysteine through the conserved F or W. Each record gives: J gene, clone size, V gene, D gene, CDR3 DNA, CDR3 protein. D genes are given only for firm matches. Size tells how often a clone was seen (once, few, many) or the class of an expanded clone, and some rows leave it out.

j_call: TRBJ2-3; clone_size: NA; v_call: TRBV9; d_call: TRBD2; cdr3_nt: TGTGCCAGCAGCCCTAGCGGGAGGGGCACAGATACGCAGTATTTT; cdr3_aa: CASSPSGRGTDTQYF
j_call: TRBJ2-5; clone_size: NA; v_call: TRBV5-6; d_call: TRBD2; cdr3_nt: TGTGCCAGCAGCTTGGGACTAGCTTTCCCCCAAGAGACCCAGTACTTC; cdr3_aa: CASSLGLAFPQETQYF
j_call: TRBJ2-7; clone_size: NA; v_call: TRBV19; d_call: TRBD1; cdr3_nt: TGTGCCAGTCGACAGGGGATCCACGAGCAGTACTTC; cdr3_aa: CASRQGIHEQYF
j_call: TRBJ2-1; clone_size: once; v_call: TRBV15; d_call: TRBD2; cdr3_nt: TGTGCCACCAGCAGAGCTAGCGGGATAAGACTCAATGAGCAGTTCTTC; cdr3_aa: CATSRASGIRLNEQFF
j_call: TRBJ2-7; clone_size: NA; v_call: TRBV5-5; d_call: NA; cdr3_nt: TGTGCCAGCAGCTTCACAGATCTGTCAGGCGAGCAGTACTTC; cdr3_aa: CASSFTDLSGEQYF
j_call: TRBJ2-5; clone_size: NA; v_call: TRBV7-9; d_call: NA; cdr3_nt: TGTGCCAGCAGCCACCTCGAGGCTAGGCAAGAGACCCAGTACTTC; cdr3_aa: CASSHLEARQETQYF
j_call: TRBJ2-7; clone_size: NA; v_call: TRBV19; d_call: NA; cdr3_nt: TGTGCCAGTAGTATAGATTTTCGGCAGGGCGAGCAGTACTTC; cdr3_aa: CASSIDFRQGEQYF
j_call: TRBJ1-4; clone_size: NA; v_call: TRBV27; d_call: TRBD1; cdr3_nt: TGTGCCAGCAGTTTACGGAGGGGGCCGGATAAACTGTTTTTT; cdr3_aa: CASSLRRGPDKLFF
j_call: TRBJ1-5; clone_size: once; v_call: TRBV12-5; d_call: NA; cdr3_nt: TGTGCTAGTGGTTGGGGGGGCAATCAGCCCCAGCATTTT; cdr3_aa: CASGWGGNQPQHF
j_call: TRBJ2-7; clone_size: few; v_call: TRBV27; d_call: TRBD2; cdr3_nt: TGTGCCAGCAGTTTATTTGAGGGGACTAGCGGGAGCCGGCAGTACTTC; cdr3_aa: CASSLFEGTSGSRQYF
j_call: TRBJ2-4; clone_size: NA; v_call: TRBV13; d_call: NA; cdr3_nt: TGTGCCAGCACCCCGTCAAGGGGCCGAAACATTCAGTACTTC; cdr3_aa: CASTPSRGRNIQYF
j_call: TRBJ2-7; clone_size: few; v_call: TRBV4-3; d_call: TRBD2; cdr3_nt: TGCGCCAGCAGCCAAGATGTGCCCTTAGCGGGTGGGGTGATGGAGCAGTACTTC; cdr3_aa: CASSQDVPLAGGVMEQYF
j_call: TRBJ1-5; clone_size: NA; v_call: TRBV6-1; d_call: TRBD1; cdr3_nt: TGTGCCAGCAGTGATAGGGACAGTAGCAATCAGCCCCAGCATTTT; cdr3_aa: CASSDRDSSNQPQHF
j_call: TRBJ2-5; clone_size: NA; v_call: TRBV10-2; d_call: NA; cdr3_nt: TGCGCCAGCAGTGTCCCCCGGGGGTCGTGGGGGGAGACCCAGTACTTC; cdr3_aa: CASSVPRGSWGETQYF
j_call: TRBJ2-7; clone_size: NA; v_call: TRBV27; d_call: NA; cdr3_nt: TGTGCCAGCAGGGCCACGCGGGGGCTTCCCAGTAACGAGCAGTACTTC; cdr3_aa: CASRATRGLPSNEQYF
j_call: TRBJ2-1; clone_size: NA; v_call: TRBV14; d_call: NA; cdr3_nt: TGTGCCAGCAGCCAATACCGGGACACTCGATCGGAAGATGAGCAGTTCTTC; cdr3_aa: CASSQYRDTRSEDEQFF
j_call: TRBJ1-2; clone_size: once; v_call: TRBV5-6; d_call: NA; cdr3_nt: TGTGCCAGCAGCTTGGGGACACAGCCGCGGGGCTACACCTTC; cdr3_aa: CASSLGTQPRGYTF
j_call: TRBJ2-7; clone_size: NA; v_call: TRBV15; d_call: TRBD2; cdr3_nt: TGTGCCACCAGCAGAGATCAGGTAGCGGGAGGCCACGAGCAGTACTTC; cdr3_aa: CATSRDQVAGGHEQYF
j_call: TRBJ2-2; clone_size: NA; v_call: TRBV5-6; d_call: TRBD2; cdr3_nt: TGTGCCGGCAGCTCGGGACTAGCCGCGAACACCGGGGAGCTGTTTTTT; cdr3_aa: CAGSSGLAANTGELFF
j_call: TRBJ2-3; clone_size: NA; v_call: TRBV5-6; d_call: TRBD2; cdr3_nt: TGTGCCAGCAGCCAATTTACTAGCGTCCCTTTCCCAGATACGCAGTATTTT; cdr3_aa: CASSQFTSVPFPDTQYF
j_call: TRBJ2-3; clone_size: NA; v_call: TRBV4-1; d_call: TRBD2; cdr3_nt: TGCGCCAGCAGCCAAGAGGGAGGGACTAGCGGGAGGCGGGTGGGCACAGATACGCAGTATTTT; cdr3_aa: CASSQEGGTSGRRVGTDTQYF
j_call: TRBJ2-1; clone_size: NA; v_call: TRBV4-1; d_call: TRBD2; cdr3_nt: TGCGCCAGCAGCCAACTCCGGCGGGAGAAGAGCGATGAGCAGTTCTTC; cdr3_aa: CASSQLRREKSDEQFF
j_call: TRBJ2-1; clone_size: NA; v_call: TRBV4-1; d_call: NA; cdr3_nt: TGCGCCAGCAGCCAAGAACTGGAGGGGAACAATGAGCAGTTCTTC; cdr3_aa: CASSQELEGNNEQFF
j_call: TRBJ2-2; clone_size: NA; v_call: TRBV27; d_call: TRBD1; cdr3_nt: TGTGCCAGCAGACCCGACAGGGGTTCGGGCACCGGGGAGCTGTTTTTT; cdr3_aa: CASRPDRGSGTGELFF
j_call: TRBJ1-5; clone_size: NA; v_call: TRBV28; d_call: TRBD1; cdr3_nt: TGTGCCAGCAGTTTATGCGACAGGGGCGGGAGGGAAATCAATCAGCCCCAGCATTTT; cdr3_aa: CASSLCDRGGREINQPQHF
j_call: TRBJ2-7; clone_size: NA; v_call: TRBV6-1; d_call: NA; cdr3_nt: TGTGCCAGCAGTGAAGACCACCCGAAGGGGTGGAGACCGTACGAGCAGTACTTC; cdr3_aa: CASSEDHPKGWRPYEQYF
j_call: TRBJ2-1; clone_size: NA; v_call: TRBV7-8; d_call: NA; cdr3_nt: TGTGCCAGCAGCTCGAAACTAGGGTCCTACTACAATGAGCAGTTCTTC; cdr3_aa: CASSSKLGSYYNEQFF
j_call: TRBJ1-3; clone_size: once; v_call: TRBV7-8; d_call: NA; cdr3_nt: TGTGCCTGGAACCGCCGGGGGTCCGGGGTATCGGGAAACACCATATATTTT; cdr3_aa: CAWNRRGSGVSGNTIYF
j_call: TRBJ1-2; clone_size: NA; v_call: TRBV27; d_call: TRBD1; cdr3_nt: TGTGCCAGCAGTCTACACCCGACGTCAGACAGGGGGCAAGACTATGGCTACACCTTC; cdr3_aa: CASSLHPTSDRGQDYGYTF
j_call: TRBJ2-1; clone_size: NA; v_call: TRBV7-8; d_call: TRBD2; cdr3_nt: TGTGCCAGCAGCTTGAAGACTAGCGGGAAAGGTGAGCAGTTCTTC; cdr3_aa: CASSLKTSGKGEQFF
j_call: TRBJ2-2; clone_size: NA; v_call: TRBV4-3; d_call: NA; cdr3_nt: TGCGCCAGCAGCCCCACGGGACAAGAGTTCTTCGGGGAGCTGTTTTTT; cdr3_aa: CASSPTGQEFFGELFF
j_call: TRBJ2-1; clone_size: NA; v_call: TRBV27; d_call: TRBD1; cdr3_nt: TGTGCCAGCAGTTTATCGAATGGGACAGGAGAGTACAATGAGCAGTTCTTC; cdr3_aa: CASSLSNGTGEYNEQFF
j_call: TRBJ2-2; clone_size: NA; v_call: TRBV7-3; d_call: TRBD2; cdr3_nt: TGTGCCAGCAGCCCAGCGGGAGACATCACCGGGGAGCTGTTTTTT; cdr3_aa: CASSPAGDITGELFF
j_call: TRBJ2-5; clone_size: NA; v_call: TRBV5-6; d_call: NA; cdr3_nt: TGTGCCAGCAGCTCCGGACAGGAGGGGAAGACCCAGTACTTC; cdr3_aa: CASSSGQEGKTQYF
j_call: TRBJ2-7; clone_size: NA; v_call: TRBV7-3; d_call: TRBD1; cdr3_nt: TGTGCCAGCAGCGAGCCGGGACAGCTATCCTACGAGCAGTACTTC; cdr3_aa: CASSEPGQLSYEQYF
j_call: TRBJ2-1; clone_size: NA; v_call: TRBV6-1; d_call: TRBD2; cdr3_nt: TGTGCCAGCAGTACCCGACCGTGGGCGGGAGTTGAGCAGTTCTTC; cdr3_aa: CASSTRPWAGVEQFF
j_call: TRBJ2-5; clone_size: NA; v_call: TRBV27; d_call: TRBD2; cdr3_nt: TGTGCCAGCAGTATCCATACTAGCGGGAGGGTCGGGGAGACCCAGTACTTC; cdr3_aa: CASSIHTSGRVGETQYF
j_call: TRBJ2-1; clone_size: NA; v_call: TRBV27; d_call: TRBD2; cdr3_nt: TGTGCCAGCAGAGAGCGGGAGCTGAGTTGCAATGAGCAGTTCTTC; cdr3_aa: CASRERELSCNEQFF
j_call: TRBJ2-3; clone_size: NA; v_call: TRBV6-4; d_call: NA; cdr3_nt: TGTGCCAGCAGTCCCGGGGCGGGACCCCCCGGGGACCCAGATACGCAGTATTTT; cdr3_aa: CASSPGAGPPGDPDTQYF
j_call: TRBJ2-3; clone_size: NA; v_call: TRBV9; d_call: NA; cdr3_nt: TGTGCCAGCAGCGCCGGACCCAAGCGGAGGGTTACCACAGATACGCAGTATTTT; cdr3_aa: CASSAGPKRRVTTDTQYF
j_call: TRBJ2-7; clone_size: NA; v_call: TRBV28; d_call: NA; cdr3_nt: TGTGCCAGCAGTTTACGGAGGGACTCCTACGAGCAGTACTTC; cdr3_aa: CASSLRRDSYEQYF
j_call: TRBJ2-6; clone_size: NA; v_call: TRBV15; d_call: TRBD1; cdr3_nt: TGTGCCACCAGCCGAAGACAGGGTAACATTGGGGCCAACGTCCTGACTTTC; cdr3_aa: CATSRRQGNIGANVLTF
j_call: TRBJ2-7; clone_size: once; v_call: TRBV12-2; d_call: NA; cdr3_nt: TGTGCAAGTCGCTTAGCCCAAGCGGACCCCTACGAGCAGTACTTC; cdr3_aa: CASRLAQADPYEQYF
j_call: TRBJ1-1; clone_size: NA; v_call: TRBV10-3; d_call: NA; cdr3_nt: TGTGCCATCAAACGGGAGAGGAGAAACACTGAAGCTTTCTTT; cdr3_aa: CAIKRERRNTEAFF
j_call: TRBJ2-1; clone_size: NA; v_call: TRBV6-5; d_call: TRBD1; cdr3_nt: TGTGCCAGCAGTTACTTTCCCGGGACAGAAAACAATGAGCAGTTCTTC; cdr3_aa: CASSYFPGTENNEQFF
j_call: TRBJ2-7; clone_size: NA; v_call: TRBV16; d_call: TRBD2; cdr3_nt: TGTGCCAGCAGCCCTCCTGGGCTAGCGGGCTACGAGCAGTACTTC; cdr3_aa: CASSPPGLAGYEQYF
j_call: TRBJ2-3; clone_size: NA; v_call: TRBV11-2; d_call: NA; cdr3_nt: TGTGCCAGCAGCCCTCGGAGGGTCGGCACAGATACGCAGTATTTT; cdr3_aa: CASSPRRVGTDTQYF
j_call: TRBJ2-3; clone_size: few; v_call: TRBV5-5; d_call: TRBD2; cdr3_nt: TGTGCCAGCAGCTTGGTGGCGGGGGGAAGCACAGATACGCAGTATTTT; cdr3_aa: CASSLVAGGSTDTQYF
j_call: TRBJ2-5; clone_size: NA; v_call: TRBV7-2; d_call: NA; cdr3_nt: TGTGCCAGCAGCTTACGCCAGGGTGTCGAGACCCAGTACTTC; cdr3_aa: CASSLRQGVETQYF
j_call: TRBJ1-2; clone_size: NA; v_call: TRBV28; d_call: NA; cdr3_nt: TGTGCCAGCAGTCCCGAGACTCTAACTAACTATGGCTACACCTTC; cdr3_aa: CASSPETLTNYGYTF
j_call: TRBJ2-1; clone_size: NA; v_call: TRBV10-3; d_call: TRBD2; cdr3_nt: TGTGCCATCAGACCAGGACTAGCGGAAACCTACAATGAGCAGTTCTTC; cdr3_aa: CAIRPGLAETYNEQFF
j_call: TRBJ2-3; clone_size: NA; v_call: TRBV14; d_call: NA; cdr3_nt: TGTGCCAGCAGCCAAAGGGCCCGGCGAATGGGGGGAGATACGCAGTATTTT; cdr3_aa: CASSQRARRMGGDTQYF
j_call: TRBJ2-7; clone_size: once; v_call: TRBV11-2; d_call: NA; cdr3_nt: TGTGCCAGCAGCTCCGAATCCTGGACAGAGGCCTACGAGCAGTACTTC; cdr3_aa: CASSSESWTEAYEQYF
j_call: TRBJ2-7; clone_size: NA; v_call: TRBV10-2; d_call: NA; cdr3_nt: TGCGCCAGCAGTGGGACTACCTACGAGCAGTACTTC; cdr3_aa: CASSGTTYEQYF
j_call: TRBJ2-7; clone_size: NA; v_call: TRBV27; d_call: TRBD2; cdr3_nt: TGTGCCAGCAGTTACCTGACTAGCGGGAGAGGCGAGCAGTACTTC; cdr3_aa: CASSYLTSGRGEQYF
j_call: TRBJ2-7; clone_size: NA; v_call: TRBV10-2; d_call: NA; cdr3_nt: TGCGCCAGCAACCTAGACGAGCAGTACTTC; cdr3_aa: CASNLDEQYF
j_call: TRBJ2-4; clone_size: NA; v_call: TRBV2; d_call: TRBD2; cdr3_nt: TGTGTCCCGAAGGGGAGGGTCCCTATACGAGCCAAAAACATTCAGTACTTC; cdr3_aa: CVPKGRVPIRAKNIQYF
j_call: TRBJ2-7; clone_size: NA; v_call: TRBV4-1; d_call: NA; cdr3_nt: TGCGCCAGCAGCCAAGACGAGAACCTTCTGGGGCTCTACGAGCAGTACTTC; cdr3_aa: CASSQDENLLGLYEQYF
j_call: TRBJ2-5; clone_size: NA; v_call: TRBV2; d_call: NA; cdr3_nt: TGTGCCAGCGAAGGAAGCGGTTCTTACGAGACCCAGTACTTC; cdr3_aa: CASEGSGSYETQYF
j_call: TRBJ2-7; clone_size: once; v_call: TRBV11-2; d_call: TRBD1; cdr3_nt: TGTGCCAGCAGCGTAAGCCGGGACAGGGGCGGCCACGAGCAGTACTTC; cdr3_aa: CASSVSRDRGGHEQYF